This entry lists 8 T cell receptor beta chains sequenced from one sample in a study of blood T cell repertoires in COVID-19. Assay used: immunoSEQ multiplex PCR; TCRdb lists only in-frame clones, some missing. This table has roughly 200,000 clones, around 83% appearing once. The sample taken for sequencing was PBMCs or T cells enriched from blood (not recorded which). All receptors come from a middle-aged man who had recovered from COVID-19.

The chain has TRBV6-5 and TRBJ1-4, with 7 bases aligning to TRBD1. Per germline, CDR1 MNHEY and CDR2 SVGAGI. CDR3 length: 15 amino acids. After removal of 7 bases from V and 7 bases from J, the junction contained 12 bases not matched to a gene. The CDR3 bases are TGTGCCAGCATTTCCCTTGGCAGGGGGGCTGAAAAACTGTTTTTT. This sequence encodes CASISLGRGAEKLFF.

This chain joins TRBV5-1 and TRBJ1-1; TRBD1 matches 7 bases. V lost 4 bases, J lost 3 bases, and 9 bases stayed unmatched. The CDR3 runs to 15 residues. The germline CDR1 and CDR2 sequences are SGHRS and YFSETQ. The CDR3 loop reads CASSLLDRRHTEAFF. DNA of the CDR3: TGCGCCAGCAGCCTACTGGACAGGAGACACACTGAAGCTTTCTTT.

The V call is TRBV2, the J call TRBJ1-2; D not certain. V lost 8 bases, J lost 4 bases, and 11 bases lay in between. Germline values: CDR1 SNHLY, CDR2 FYNNEI. The CDR3 extends over 12 amino acids. CDR3 in DNA: TGTGCCAGCCAACTCTCAACCTATGGCTACACCTTC. Translation: CASQLSTYGYTF.

The chain combines TRBV5-1 with TRBJ2-7, with 7 bases aligning to TRBD2. Germline V gene sequence: CDR1 SGHRS, CDR2 YFSETQ. The V and J ends lost 7 bases and 3 bases, in that order; junction bases with no gene match: 7. The CDR3 has 13 amino acids. The CDR3 DNA reads TGCGCCAGCGGGAGGGCAGAGTACTACGAGCAGTACTTC. It codes for CASGRAEYYEQYF.

The chain couples TRBV5-1 to TRBJ1-1, with D possibly TRBD1 on 5 matching bases. The CDR3 runs to 13 residues. Deletions cut 5 bases from V and 1 base from J, with 9 bases between. The germline gives CDR1 SGHRS, CDR2 YFSETQ. CDR3 sequence (DNA): TGCGCCAGCAGACTCACAGGGAACACTGAAGCTTTCTTT. Its protein product is CASRLTGNTEAFF.

This chain connects TRBV5-4 to TRBJ2-5; D is possibly TRBD1 (6 bases). This CDR3 has 15 residues. V was cut by 3 bases and J by 5 bases, with 17 bases left in between. Germline V gene data show CDR1 as SGHNT and CDR2 as YYREEE (reference sequence). The CDR3 DNA reads TGTGCCAGCAGCTCTTCCAGGGGTTTTGCGGAGACCCAGTACTTC. This translates into CASSSSRGFAETQYF. Drawing the rest from reference TRBV5-4 and TRBJ2-5, the complete variable domain is ETGVTQSPTHLIKTRGQQVTLRCSSQSGHNTVSWYQQALGQGPQFIFQYYREEENGRGNFPPRFSGLQFPNYSSELNVNALELDDSALYLCASSSSRGFAETQYFGPGTRLLVL.

The chain couples TRBV25-1 to TRBJ2-3; 11 bases match TRBD2. The CDR3 length is 16 residues. Trimming took 7 bases from V and 2 from J; bases not matched to a gene: 8. Germline values: CDR1 MGHDK, CDR2 SYGVNS. Here the CDR3 reads CASTTGTSGNTDTQYF. The DNA of the CDR3 is TGTGCCAGCACCACGGGGACTAGCGGAAACACAGATACGCAGTATTTT.

This chain links TRBV19 with TRBJ2-7; TRBD1 agrees at 9 bases. V gave up 4 bases and J gave up 8 bases; unmatched junction bases: 9. Germline V lookup: CDR1 LNHDA, CDR2 SQIVND (reference sequence). This CDR3 has 14 amino acids. The CDR3 region is CASSTPAGTGKQYF. The CDR3 DNA is TGTGCCAGTAGTACACCCGCCGGGACAGGGAAGCAGTACTTC.